Following are 8 T cell receptor beta chains from one sample sequenced in a study of cytomegalovirus exposure and HLA in healthy donors. The PCR ran on 60 Vbeta and 13 Jbeta primers. The data were produced by immunoSEQ multiplex PCR, yet TCRdb's version contains in-frame clones alone and is incomplete. The sample lists under 200,000 clones, roughly 80% occurring once. Sequencing was performed on PBMCs. The receptors were sampled from a boy aged 2-15 years in good health and CMV-seronegative.

The chain combines TRBV5-4 with TRBJ2-5; perhaps TRBD1 as D (6 bases). The CDR3 has 14 residues. V was shortened by 3 bases and J by 0 bases, with 9 bases between the two germline ends. Germline lookup yields CDR1 SGHNT and CDR2 YYREEE (reference sequence). CDR3 bases: TGTGCCAGCAGCTATAGGACAGACCAAGAGACCCAGTACTTC. It yields the protein CASSYRTDQETQYF.

The chain combines TRBV10-2 with TRBJ2-3; a weak D match, TRBD2 (6 bases). The CDR3 has 16 amino acids. V was trimmed by 6 bases and J by 6 bases, leaving 22 bases between them. Germline V gives CDR1 WSHSY, CDR2 SAAADI. The CDR3 nucleotides are TGCGCCAGCAGCCCCAGGGAGGCGGCCTACGGGGATACGCAGTATTTT. Protein sequence: CASSPREAAYGDTQYF.

The chain recombines TRBV5-1 with TRBJ2-3; tentatively, D is TRBD1 (6 bases). CDR3 length: 16 amino acids. Per germline, CDR1 SGHRS and CDR2 YFSETQ. V gave up 0 bases and J gave up 3 bases, with 14 bases separating them. DNA of the CDR3: TGCGCCAGCAGCTTGGTTGGGGGCGAGGGTACAGATACGCAGTATTTT. Protein: CASSLVGGEGTDTQYF.

This rearrangement joins TRBV5-1 to TRBJ2-7, with 13 positions matching TRBD2. J gave up 0 bases and V 2 bases, and 5 bases lay outside the gene matches. The CDR3 totals 17 residues. CDR1 is SGHRS and CDR2 is YFSETQ in the germline V gene. The chain's CDR3 is CASSFGTSGANSYEQYF. Here the CDR3 DNA reads TGCGCCAGCAGCTTCGGGACTAGCGGGGCGAACTCCTACGAGCAGTACTTC.

This chain joins TRBV2 and TRBJ2-3; 9 positions match TRBD2. CDR3 length equals 15 residues. CDR1 is SNHLY, CDR2 FYNNEI, per germline. The V gene end was trimmed by 3 bases and the J gene end by 4 bases; junction bases not matched to a gene: 5. In DNA form, the CDR3 reads TGTGCCAGCAGTGATAGCGGGAGAGGGGCAGATACGCAGTATTTT. It yields the protein CASSDSGRGADTQYF.

V gene TRBV11-2 combines with J gene TRBJ2-1, with 13 bases lining up with TRBD2. The CDR3 extends over 19 amino acids. The germline gives CDR1 SGHAT, CDR2 FQNNGV. The junction had 7 bases not matched to a gene; V was cut back by 1 base and J by 1 base. The CDR3, as DNA: TGTGCCAGCAGCTTAGGACTAGCGGGAGGTCGGATTTCCTACAATGAGCAGTTCTTC. Protein sequence: CASSLGLAGGRISYNEQFF.

V usage is TRBV10-1 and J usage is TRBJ1-2; D is uncertain. The V gene's germline CDR1 is WNHNN and CDR2 SYGVQD (reference sequence). This CDR3 has 14 amino acids. The V and J ends lost 0 bases and 2 bases respectively, with 7 bases between them. The CDR3 bases are TGCGCCAGCAGTGAGTCGGCGGAGAACTATGGCTACACCTTC. Its protein product is CASSESAENYGYTF.

This chain connects TRBV19 to TRBJ2-7; unclear D gene. Germline values: CDR1 LNHDA, CDR2 SQIVND (reference sequence). This CDR3 contains 9 residues. Trimming pared 11 bases from V and 7 bases from J, leaving 9 bases between. In DNA form, the CDR3 reads TGTGCCCCACCGGGTGAGCAGTACTTC. This codes for CAPPGEQYF.